This entry concerns a single TCR beta chain. The data originate from a study of control samples from healthy donors and cancer patients. Produced via immunoSEQ multiplex PCR; TCRdb's table is partial and in-frame only. The repertoire holds 70,000 to 75,000 clones, over 90% seen once, with roughly 3% in the top ten. Sequenced input: blood. The source is a woman aged 25 to 45 in good health.

The CDR3 nucleotides read TGTGCCAGCAGTCCCCTGATTGGCTACACCTTC. Its translation: CASSPLIGYTF. This chain uses TRBV6-6 with TRBJ1-2; D unresolved. V was shortened by 5 bases and J by 7 bases, with 8 bases between the two germline ends. Germline V gives CDR1 MNHNY, CDR2 SVGAGI (reference sequence). This CDR3 spans 11 amino acids.